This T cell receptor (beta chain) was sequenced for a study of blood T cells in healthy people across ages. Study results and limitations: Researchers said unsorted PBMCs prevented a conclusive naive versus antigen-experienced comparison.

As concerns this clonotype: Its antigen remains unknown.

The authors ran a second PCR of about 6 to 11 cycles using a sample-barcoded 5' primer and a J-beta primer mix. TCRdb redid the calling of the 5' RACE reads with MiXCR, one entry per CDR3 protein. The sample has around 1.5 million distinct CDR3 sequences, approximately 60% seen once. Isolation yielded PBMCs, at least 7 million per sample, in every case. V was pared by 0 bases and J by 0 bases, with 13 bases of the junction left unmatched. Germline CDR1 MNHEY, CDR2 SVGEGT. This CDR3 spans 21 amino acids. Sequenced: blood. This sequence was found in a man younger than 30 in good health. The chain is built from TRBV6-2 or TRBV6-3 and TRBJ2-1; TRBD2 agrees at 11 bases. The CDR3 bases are TGTGCCAGCAGTTACTCGATGGAGAGACTAGCGGGGTACTACTCCTACAATGAGCAGTTCTTC. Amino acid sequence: CASSYSMERLAGYYSYNEQFF.